The 26 T cell receptor beta chains presented below share a single source sample, sequenced in a study of blood T cell repertoires in COVID-19. Assay: immunoSEQ multiplex PCR; the TCRdb copy retains only in-frame clones and omits some. The sample holds hundreds of thousands of clones, approximately 85% seen once. The sequencing input was peripheral blood. The receptors come from a man aged 35 to 55 with acute or convalescent COVID-19.

The chain recombines TRBV5-5 with TRBJ1-5, with TRBD1 matching over 7 bases. V lost 3 bases, J lost 3 bases, and 15 bases stayed unmatched. The germline gives CDR1 SGHKS, CDR2 YYEKEE (reference sequence). The CDR3 spans 18 residues. The CDR3 nucleotides are TGTGCCAGCAGCTACCGAGAACCGGGACAGACTACCAATCAGCCCCAGCATTTT. As protein: CASSYREPGQTTNQPQHF.

The rearrangement links TRBV2 to TRBJ1-5; D might be TRBD1 (5 bases). Germline loops: CDR1 SNHLY, CDR2 FYNNEI. With 5 bases removed from V and 0 bases from J, the gap between germline ends came to 11 bases. CDR3 length equals 15 residues. Here the CDR3 DNA reads TGTGCCAGCAGTTTTACAGGCGGTAGCAATCAGCCCCAGCATTTT. Amino acid sequence: CASSFTGGSNQPQHF.

This clone was counted once. This chain uses TRBV6-2 or TRBV6-3 with TRBJ2-5, with D possibly TRBD1 on 7 matching bases. This CDR3 region has 16 residues. Germline CDR1 is MNHEY and CDR2 is SVGEGT. V lost 4 bases and J lost 5, with 20 bases in between. CDR3 DNA sequence: TGTGCCAGCAGTTCCCCGGTCAGGGGGGTTTCGGAGACCCAGTACTTC. Its translation: CASSSPVRGVSETQYF.

V gene TRBV7-9 combines with J gene TRBJ2-3; no definite D call. The CDR3 is made up of 13 amino acids. Germline V gives CDR1 SEHNR, CDR2 FQNEAQ (reference sequence). Trimming removed 5 bases at V and 5 bases at J, with 11 bases between. The CDR3 DNA follows: TGTGCCAGCAGCGCAGGCATCGTAGATACGCAGTATTTT. It yields the protein CASSAGIVDTQYF.

This clone was detected only a few times. The chain employs TRBV4-1 and TRBJ1-2; 9 nucleotides line up with TRBD1. This CDR3 is 16 amino acids long. Germline values: CDR1 MGHRA, CDR2 YSYEKL. J gave up 6 bases and V 5 bases, and 13 bases lay outside the gene matches. As DNA, the CDR3 is TGCGCCAGCAGCTCTCGGACAGGGGCCCTCCTGGATGGCTACACCTTC. Protein: CASSSRTGALLDGYTF.

The V and J genes are TRBV5-4 and TRBJ1-3; the D gene is possibly TRBD1 (5 bases). Germline V gives CDR1 SGHNT, CDR2 YYREEE (reference sequence). The CDR3 runs to 15 residues. Trimming took 0 bases from V and 2 from J, leaving 9 bases between them. CDR3 amino acids: CASSLAGGPGNTIYF. Written as DNA, the CDR3 is TGTGCCAGCAGCTTGGCCGGGGGTCCTGGAAACACCATATATTTT.

This clone was seen repeatedly, ten times or more. The chain uses TRBV4-3 and TRBJ2-6, with TRBD1 identical over 9 bases. The CDR3 has 17 residues. Germline assignment: CDR1 LGHNA and CDR2 YSLEER. Trimming removed 2 bases from V and 4 bases from J; junction bases left unmatched: 6. In DNA form, the CDR3 reads TGCGCCAGCAGCCAACGTACAGGGGGCGACGGGGCCAACGTCCTGACTTTC. Translation gives CASSQRTGGDGANVLTF.

V gene TRBV10-1 combines with J gene TRBJ1-1; D possibly corresponds to TRBD1 (5 bases). V was trimmed by 3 bases and J by 0 bases, leaving 14 bases between them. The germline gives CDR1 WNHNN, CDR2 SYGVQD (reference sequence). The CDR3 has 16 residues. DNA for the CDR3: TGCGCCAGCAGTGAATTTTGGGGCAGAATGAACACTGAAGCTTTCTTT. Protein product: CASSEFWGRMNTEAFF.

This chain uses TRBV3-1 (or the pseudogene TRBV3-2) with TRBJ1-4; D gene uncertain. Germline V gene data show CDR1 as LGHDT and CDR2 as YNNKEL (reference sequence). CDR3 length equals 16 residues. Trimming shortened V by 1 base and J by 0 bases, and 9 bases separated the two germline ends. The CDR3 is CASSQGRLATNEKLFF. CDR3 in DNA: TGTGCCAGCAGCCAAGGGCGGCTTGCAACTAATGAAAAACTGTTTTTT.

This clone was seen only once. The genes are TRBV11-2 and TRBJ2-3, with 8 bases fitting TRBD2. Unmatched junction bases numbered 5, after V lost 2 bases and J lost 4 bases. Germline CDR1 and CDR2: SGHAT and FQNNGV. The CDR3 totals 15 residues. CDR3 in DNA: TGTGCCAGCAGCTTAACGGGGGGGGTTGCAGATACGCAGTATTTT. Translating it yields CASSLTGGVADTQYF.

The chain couples TRBV15 to TRBJ2-7; 7 bases fit TRBD1. Trimming cost V 0 bases and J 7 bases; bases outside gene matches: 12. The CDR3 is 16 residues long. The germline gives CDR1 LNHNV, CDR2 YYDKDF (reference sequence). For the CDR3, the DNA is TGTGCCACCAGCAGAGATTACGGACAGGCGAGTGGTGAGCAGTACTTC. Translation: CATSRDYGQASGEQYF.

This clone came up once. The rearrangement joins TRBV5-4 to TRBJ1-1; D is possibly TRBD1 (6 bases). Trimming removed 2 bases from V and 1 base from J, with 9 bases in between. The CDR3 spans 14 residues. The germline CDR1 and CDR2 sequences are SGHNT and YYREEE (reference sequence). In DNA, the CDR3 is TGTGCCAGCAGCTTTGCGGGGGCGAACACTGAAGCTTTCTTT. Translation gives CASSFAGANTEAFF.

In its sample, this clone was seen once. The V call is TRBV18, the J call TRBJ2-1; D might be TRBD1 (5 bases). This CDR3 has 13 residues. Germline V CDR1 and CDR2: KGHSH, LQKENI. V gave up 0 bases and J gave up 7 bases, with 7 bases separating them. CDR3 sequence: CASSPPQGNEQFF. CDR3 nucleotide sequence: TGTGCCAGCTCACCACCCCAGGGAAATGAGCAGTTCTTC.

The chain carries TRBV5-1 and TRBJ1-2, with D possibly being TRBD1 (6 bases). Trimming stripped 5 bases from V and 6 bases from J, with 17 bases between. The germline V gene encodes CDR1 SGHRS and CDR2 YFSETQ. The CDR3 is made up of 14 amino acids. CDR3: CASSSGGGWDGYTF. The CDR3 bases are TGCGCCAGCAGTTCCGGCGGGGGCTGGGATGGCTACACCTTC.

In this sample, this clone turned up once. The rearrangement links TRBV3-1 (or the pseudogene TRBV3-2) to TRBJ1-1; 8 bases fit TRBD1. The ends lost 4 bases at V and 7 bases at J; junction bases unmatched: 5. Germline V gene lookup returns CDR1 LGHDT and CDR2 YNNKEL (reference sequence). This CDR3 comprises 13 residues. The CDR3 region is CASSLRQGIEAFF. CDR3 sequence (DNA): TGTGCCAGCAGCCTAAGACAGGGGATTGAAGCTTTCTTT.

The chain is built from TRBV5-1 and TRBJ2-6, with D perhaps matching TRBD2 (6 bases). The CDR3 has 18 amino acids. Trimming cost V 4 bases and J 4 bases, with 21 bases left between them. Germline V CDR1 and CDR2: SGHRS, YFSETQ. The CDR3 DNA follows: TGCGCCAGCAGCGAGTGGGACTCCAGAGGCTCGGGGGCCAACGTCCTGACTTTC. Protein product: CASSEWDSRGSGANVLTF.

This chain joins TRBV28 and TRBJ1-6; D is undetermined. CDR3 length: 16 residues. Trimming took off 3 bases at V and 8 bases at J, with 17 bases between the two ends. CDR1 is MDHEN and CDR2 is SYDVKM in the germline V gene. The CDR3, as DNA: TGTGCCAGCAGTTTGATTATGTCGAGGGAAGATTCACCCCTCCACTTT. This gives the protein CASSLIMSREDSPLHF. The variable domain in full, with the rest retrieved from reference TRBV28 and TRBJ1-6, is DVKVTQSSRYLVKRTGEKVFLECVQDMDHENMFWYRQDPGLGLRLIYFSYDVKMKEKGDIPEGYSVSREKKERFSLILESASTNQTSMYLCASSLIMSREDSPLHFGNGTRLTVT.

This rearrangement joins TRBV7-9 to TRBJ1-1; 8 nucleotides agree with TRBD1. Germline V lookup: CDR1 SEHNR, CDR2 FQNEAQ (reference sequence). The CDR3 contains 13 residues. V gave up 4 bases and J gave up 5 bases; unmatched junction bases: 3. CDR3 protein: CASSYTGGTEAFF. The CDR3 coding sequence is TGTGCCAGCAGCTACACAGGGGGGACTGAAGCTTTCTTT. The variable domain in full, completed from reference TRBV7-9 and TRBJ1-1, reads DTGVSQNPRHKITKRGQNVTFRCDPISEHNRLYWYRQTLGQGPEFLTYFQNEAQLEKSRLLSDRFSAERPKGSFSTLEIQRTEQGDSAMYLCASSYTGGTEAFFGQGTRLTVV.

CDR3 region: CASSLAGQPQHF. Here the CDR3 DNA reads TGTGCCAGCAGTTTGGCCGGGCAGCCCCAGCATTTT. The chain uses TRBV28 and TRBJ1-5; unclear D gene. Germline V gene data show CDR1 as MDHEN and CDR2 as SYDVKM. The CDR3 runs to 12 residues. Between the trimmed V and J ends, which lost 3 bases and 7 bases, there was a span of 7 bases.

V is TRBV30 and J is TRBJ2-3, with a tentative D call TRBD2 (5 bases). The germline CDR1 and CDR2 sequences are GTSNPN and SVGIG (reference sequence). Trimming removed 1 base from V and 6 bases from J, with 11 bases in between. The CDR3 consists of 13 residues. CDR3 amino acids: CAWSGVARDTQYF. The CDR3 DNA follows: TGTGCCTGGAGTGGAGTAGCGCGGGATACGCAGTATTTT.

CDR3 region: CASIEGSRGQETQYF. The DNA for the CDR3 is TGTGCCAGCATCGAAGGGAGCAGGGGGCAAGAGACCCAGTACTTC. This rearrangement joins TRBV6-5 to TRBJ2-5, with 7 bases matching TRBD1. V dropped 7 bases and J dropped 2; count of bases not matched to a gene: 10. The CDR3 consists of 15 residues. Germline CDR1 MNHEY, CDR2 SVGAGI.

The rearrangement links TRBV11-3 to TRBJ2-3; TRBD1 agrees at 12 bases. CDR1 and CDR2 (germline): SGHNT, YENEEA. V shed 5 bases and J 4 bases; nucleotides not matched to a gene: 4. This CDR3 has 15 residues. The CDR3, as DNA: TGTGCCAGCAGCCCGGGACAGGGGGCCGCAGATACGCAGTATTTT. This gives the protein CASSPGQGAADTQYF.

V usage is TRBV9 and J usage is TRBJ2-7, with D tentatively TRBD2 (5 bases). Trimming pared 6 bases from V and 2 bases from J, leaving 15 bases between. The CDR3 covers 14 residues. Germline V gene data show CDR1 as SGDLS and CDR2 as YYNGEE. The CDR3 region is CASKNPGVAYEQYF. The CDR3 nucleotides read TGTGCCAGCAAGAACCCCGGGGTCGCCTACGAGCAGTACTTC.

The chain links TRBV7-2 to TRBJ2-3, with 8 bases lining up with TRBD2. V shed 3 bases, J shed 6 bases, and the junction held 2 bases outside the gene matches. This CDR3 contains 13 residues. CDR1 is SGHTA and CDR2 is FQGNSA in the germline V gene. The CDR3 here is CASSLGLGDTQYF. CDR3 DNA: TGTGCCAGCAGCTTGGGACTAGGGGATACGCAGTATTTT.

The chain links TRBV3-1 (or the pseudogene TRBV3-2) to TRBJ2-5; weak D call: TRBD2 (6 bases). Trimming stripped 4 bases from V and 0 bases from J, with 15 bases between. This CDR3 comprises 16 residues. The germline V gene encodes CDR1 LGHDT and CDR2 YNNKEL (reference sequence). CDR3 residues: CASSRSGLGYQETQYF. Here the CDR3 DNA reads TGTGCCAGCAGCCGGTCGGGACTCGGGTACCAAGAGACCCAGTACTTC.

The CDR3 sequence is CASSRTGISEAFF. The DNA for the CDR3 is TGTGCCAGCAGCCGGACAGGGATTTCTGAAGCTTTCTTT. The V and J genes are TRBV12-3 or TRBV12-4 and TRBJ1-1; 8 nucleotides align to TRBD1. The CDR3 runs 13 residues. J gave up 6 bases and V 6 bases, and 6 bases lay outside the gene matches.